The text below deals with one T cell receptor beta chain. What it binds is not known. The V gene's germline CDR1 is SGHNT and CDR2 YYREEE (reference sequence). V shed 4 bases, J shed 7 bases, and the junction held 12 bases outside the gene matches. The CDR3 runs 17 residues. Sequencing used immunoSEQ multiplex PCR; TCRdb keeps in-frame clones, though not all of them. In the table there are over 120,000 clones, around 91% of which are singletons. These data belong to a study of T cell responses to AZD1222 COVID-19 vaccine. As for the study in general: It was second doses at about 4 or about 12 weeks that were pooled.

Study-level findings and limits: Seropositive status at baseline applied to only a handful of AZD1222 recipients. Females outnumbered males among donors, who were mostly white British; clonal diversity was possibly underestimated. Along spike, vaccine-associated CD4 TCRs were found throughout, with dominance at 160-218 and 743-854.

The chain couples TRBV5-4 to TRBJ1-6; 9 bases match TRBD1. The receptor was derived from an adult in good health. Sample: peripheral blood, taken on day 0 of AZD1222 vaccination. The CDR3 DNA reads TGTGCCAGCAGCCCCCAAGGGGGCGGGACAGGGAATTCACCCCTCCACTTT. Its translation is CASSPQGGGTGNSPLHF.